This record concerns one T cell receptor (beta chain) sequence. Other DNA sequences of this sample code for an identical CDR3. The data were taken from a study of control samples from healthy donors and cancer patients. The method was immunoSEQ multiplex PCR; TCRdb's version includes in-frame clones alone and lacks a portion of them. The data show approximately 170,000 clones, roughly 89% seen once. The TCR comes from a woman aged 50 to 65 in good health. The specimen was blood.

CDR3 amino acids: CASSLGNQETQYF. The DNA of the CDR3 is TGTGCCAGCAGCTTAGGGAACCAAGAGACCCAGTACTTC. The chain employs TRBV7-9 and TRBJ2-5; no reliable D call. The CDR3 runs 13 residues. Germline lookup yields CDR1 SEHNR and CDR2 FQNEAQ (reference sequence). Trimming pared 1 base from V and 0 bases from J, leaving 3 bases between.